Listed here is a single T cell receptor beta chain. The CDR3 contains 15 residues. Germline assignment: CDR1 SGHNT and CDR2 YYREEE (reference sequence). Trimming stripped 4 bases from V and 1 base from J, with 11 bases between. In the original analysis: Reference gene primer amplification gave estimated nucleated cell counts. Using immunoSEQ multiplex PCR, the repertoire was profiled, and TCRdb retains in-frame clones only, with some absent. That table supplies the V and J calls and clone size; D and trimming were determined from the DNA. The repertoire consists of 350,000 or so clones, with about 90% occurring once and the leading ten covering over 9.5%. Seattle enrolled patients during active infection and tracked them longitudinally. This entry belongs to a study of blood T cell repertoires in COVID-19. The wider study: Whether acute or convalescent, the COVID-19 samples came from the United States, Italy and Spain. The cDNA or gDNA used as material had been derived from T cells, B-cell-depleted T cells, or PBMCs.

This clonotype originated in a woman in her twenties or thirties with COVID-19, enrolled during active disease. Sequencing was performed on peripheral blood. The gene calls are TRBV5-4 and TRBJ1-4, with a tentative D call TRBD1 (6 bases). The CDR3 DNA sequence: TGTGCCAGCAGCGCGACAGGTCAAACTAATGAAAAACTGTTTTTT. It codes for CASSATGQTNEKLFF.